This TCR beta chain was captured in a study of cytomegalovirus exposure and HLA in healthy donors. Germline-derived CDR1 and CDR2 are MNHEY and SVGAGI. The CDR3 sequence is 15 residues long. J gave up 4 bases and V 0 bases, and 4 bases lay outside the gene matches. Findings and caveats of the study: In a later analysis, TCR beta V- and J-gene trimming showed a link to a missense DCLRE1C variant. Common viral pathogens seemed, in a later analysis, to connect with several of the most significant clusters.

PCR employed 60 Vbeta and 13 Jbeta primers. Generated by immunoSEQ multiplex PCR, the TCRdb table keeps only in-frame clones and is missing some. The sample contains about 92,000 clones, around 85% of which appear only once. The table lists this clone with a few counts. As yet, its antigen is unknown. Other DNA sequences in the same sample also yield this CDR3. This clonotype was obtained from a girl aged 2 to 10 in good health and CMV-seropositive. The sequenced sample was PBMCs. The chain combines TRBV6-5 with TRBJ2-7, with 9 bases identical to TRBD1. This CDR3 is CASSYSGTGIYEQYF. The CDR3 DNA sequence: TGTGCCAGCAGTTACTCGGGGACAGGGATTTACGAGCAGTACTTC.